This T cell receptor beta chain came from a study of shared clonotypes between healthy human individuals. The germline V gene has CDR1 SQVTM and CDR2 ANQGSEA. The ends lost 4 bases at V and 2 bases at J; junction bases unmatched: 4. This CDR3 region has 13 residues. CD45RO-negative, CCR7-selected cells formed the naive CD8 fraction, which excluded terminally differentiated effector memory CD45RA+ cells. Measured with immunoSEQ multiplex PCR; TCRdb has only the in-frame clones, and not every one. The data show approximately 1.9 million clones, approximately 92% seen once. Notes on this clone: This same CDR3 is encoded by further DNA sequences in the sample.

J is TRBJ1-2 and V is TRBV29-1; 7 bases are shared with TRBD1. This TCR was sampled from a man aged 18 to 29 in good health. Some clones in this sample may be carry-over from other donors' samples. The sample comprised naive CD8+ T cells from PBMCs. In DNA, the CDR3 is TGCAGCGTTGTAGGGGGCGGAAACTATGGCTACACCTTC. Protein product: CSVVGGGNYGYTF. Full variable domain (missing parts from reference TRBV29-1 and TRBJ1-2): SAVISQKPSRDICQRGTSLTIQCQVDSQVTMMFWYRQQPGQSLTLIATANQGSEATYESGFVIDKFPISRPNLTFSTLTVSNMSPEDSSIYLCSVVGGGNYGYTFGSGTRLTVV.